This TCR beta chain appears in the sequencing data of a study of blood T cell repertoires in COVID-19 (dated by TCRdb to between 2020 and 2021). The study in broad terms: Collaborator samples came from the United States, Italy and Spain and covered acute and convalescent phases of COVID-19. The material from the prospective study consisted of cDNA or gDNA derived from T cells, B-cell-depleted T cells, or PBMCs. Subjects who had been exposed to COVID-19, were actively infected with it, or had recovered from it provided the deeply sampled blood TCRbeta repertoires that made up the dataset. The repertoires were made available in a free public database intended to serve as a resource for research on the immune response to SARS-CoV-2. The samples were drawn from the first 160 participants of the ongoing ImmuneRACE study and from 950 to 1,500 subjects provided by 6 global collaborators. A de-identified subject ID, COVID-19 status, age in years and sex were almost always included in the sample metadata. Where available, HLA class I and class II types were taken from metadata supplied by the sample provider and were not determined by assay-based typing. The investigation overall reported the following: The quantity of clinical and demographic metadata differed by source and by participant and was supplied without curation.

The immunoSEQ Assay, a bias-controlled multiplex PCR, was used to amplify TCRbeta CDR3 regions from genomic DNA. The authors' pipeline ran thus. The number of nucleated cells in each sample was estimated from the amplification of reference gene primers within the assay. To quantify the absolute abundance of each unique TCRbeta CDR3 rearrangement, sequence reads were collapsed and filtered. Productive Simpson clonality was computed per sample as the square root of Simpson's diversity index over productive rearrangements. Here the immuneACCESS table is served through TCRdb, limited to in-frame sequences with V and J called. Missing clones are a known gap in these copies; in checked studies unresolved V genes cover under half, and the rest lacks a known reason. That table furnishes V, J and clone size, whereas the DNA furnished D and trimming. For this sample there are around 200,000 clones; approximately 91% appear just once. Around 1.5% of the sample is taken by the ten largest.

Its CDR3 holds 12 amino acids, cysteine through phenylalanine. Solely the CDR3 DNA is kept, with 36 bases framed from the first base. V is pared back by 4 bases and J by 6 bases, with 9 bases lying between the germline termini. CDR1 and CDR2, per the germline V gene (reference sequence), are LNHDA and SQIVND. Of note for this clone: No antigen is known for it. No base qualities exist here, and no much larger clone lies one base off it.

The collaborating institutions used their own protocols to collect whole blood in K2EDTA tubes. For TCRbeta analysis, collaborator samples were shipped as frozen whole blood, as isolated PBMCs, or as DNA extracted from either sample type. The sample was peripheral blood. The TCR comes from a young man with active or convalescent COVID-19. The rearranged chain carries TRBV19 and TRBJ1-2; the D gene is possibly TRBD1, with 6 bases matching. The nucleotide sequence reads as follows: TGTGCCAGTAGTAGACAGGTCGATGGCTACACCTTC. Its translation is CASSRQVDGYTF.